The 16 T cell receptor beta chains below all came from one sample that was sequenced in a study of blood T cells in healthy people across ages. Through a sample-barcoded 5' primer and a J-beta primer mix, a second PCR was run for roughly 7 to 11 cycles. TCRdb reanalysed the 5' RACE reads using MiXCR and keeps one entry per CDR3 protein. The sample includes around 2 million distinct CDR3 sequences, approximately 39% of them seen just once. The sequenced sample was blood. These receptors all come from a human donor in good health.

This chain joins TRBV5-1 and TRBJ2-5; D is uncertain. The CDR3 consists of 14 residues. Per the germline V gene, CDR1 is SGHRS and CDR2 is YFSETQ. V was trimmed by 1 base and J by 5 bases, leaving 12 bases between them. For the CDR3, the DNA is TGCGCCAGCAGCTTGATAACCCTCGGGGAGACCCAGTACTTC. As protein: CASSLITLGETQYF.

This clonotype has a count of ten or more. V usage is TRBV6-5 and J usage is TRBJ2-4; tentative D call: TRBD2 (5 bases). Germline V gene lookup returns CDR1 MNHEY and CDR2 SVGAGI. With 10 bases removed from V and 8 bases from J, the gap between germline ends came to 12 bases. CDR3 length: 11 residues. CDR3: CATTRGDIQYF. The CDR3 DNA is TGTGCCACCACCCGGGGTGACATTCAGTACTTC.

This chain links TRBV6-5 with TRBJ1-6; 10 bases line up with TRBD1. J lost 7 bases, V lost 2 bases, and 2 bases had no gene match. In germline, CDR1 is MNHEY, CDR2 SVGAGI. CDR3 length: 15 amino acids. CDR3 sequence: CASSYGTGVNSPLHF. In DNA, the CDR3 is TGTGCCAGCAGTTACGGGACAGGGGTGAATTCACCCCTCCACTTT.

In its sample, this clonotype was seen a few times. The V call is TRBV7-2, the J call TRBJ2-5; 8 nucleotides line up with TRBD1. The CDR3 covers 14 residues. CDR1 is SGHTA, CDR2 FQGNSA, per germline. Trimming took 6 bases from V and 1 from J; bases not matched to a gene: 4. This CDR3 is CASSRQGSQETQYF. The CDR3 DNA reads TGTGCCAGCAGTCGACAGGGGTCCCAAGAGACCCAGTACTTC.

J is TRBJ1-1 and V is TRBV25-1; possible D gene TRBD1, 5 bases. Germline V gene lookup returns CDR1 MGHDK and CDR2 SYGVNS. V lost 2 bases and J 1 base, leaving 11 bases between the germline ends. The CDR3 totals 15 residues. The CDR3 DNA reads TGTGCCAGCAGTGAAGGGGGGTACGGGAACACTGAAGCTTTCTTT. Amino acid sequence: CASSEGGYGNTEAFF.

The V gene is TRBV6-5, the J gene TRBJ2-3; 7 positions match TRBD2. The CDR3 sequence is 18 residues long. Germline V lookup: CDR1 MNHEY, CDR2 SVGAGI. V shed 0 bases and J 2 bases; nucleotides not matched to a gene: 11. The CDR3 sequence: CASSYSMGLSPSTDTQYF. In nucleotides, the CDR3 is TGTGCCAGCAGTTACTCGATGGGACTATCCCCTTCCACAGATACGCAGTATTTT.

A single count supports this clonotype. V usage is TRBV7-3 and J usage is TRBJ2-1, with D perhaps TRBD2 (6 bases). Germline CDR1 reads SGHTA; CDR2 reads FQGTGA. This CDR3 has 15 residues. V was trimmed by 1 base and J by 6 bases, leaving 13 bases between them. The CDR3 region is CASSLMGGVSNEQFF. The CDR3 DNA sequence: TGTGCCAGCAGCTTAATGGGAGGTGTTAGCAATGAGCAGTTCTTC. Looking up the rest from reference TRBV7-3 and TRBJ2-1 gives the full variable domain: GAGVSQTPSNKVTEKGKYVELRCDPISGHTALYWYRQSLGQGPEFLIYFQGTGAADDSGLPNDRFFAVRPEGSVSTLKIQRTERGDSAVYLCASSLMGGVSNEQFFGPGTRLTVL.

The rearrangement uses TRBV4-2 and TRBJ2-3; either TRBD1 or TRBD2 may fit D (5 bases each). Germline CDR1 LGHNA, CDR2 YNFKEQ. V was trimmed by 1 base and J by 0 bases, leaving 17 bases between them. CDR3 length equals 18 residues. The CDR3 DNA sequence: TGTGCCAGCAGCCAAGTCGTCGGGACGAGACCTAGCACAGATACGCAGTATTTT. Translating gives CASSQVVGTRPSTDTQYF.

This chain links TRBV15 with TRBJ2-1; TRBD2 aligns across 7 bases. The CDR3 length is 17 residues. Germline trimming cut 0 bases from V and 1 base from J; bases unmatched to any gene: 6. The germline gives CDR1 LNHNV, CDR2 YYDKDF (reference sequence). In nucleotides, the CDR3 is TGTGCCACCAGCAGAGATTGGGAGGGCAGGTCCTACAATGAGCAGTTCTTC. Translating gives CATSRDWEGRSYNEQFF.

The chain employs TRBV4-3 and TRBJ2-5, with 11 bases aligning to TRBD2. V shed 0 bases, J shed 7 bases, and the junction held 4 bases outside the gene matches. The length of the CDR3 is 15 residues. CDR1 LGHNA and CDR2 YSLEER come from the germline V gene. The CDR3 region has the DNA TGCGCCAGCAGCCAAGAGACTAGCGGGGACGGGACCCAGTACTTC. The encoded protein is CASSQETSGDGTQYF.

This clonotype was seen more than once but under ten times. J is TRBJ1-1 and V is TRBV9, with D possibly being TRBD1 (6 bases). Germline CDR1 is SGDLS and CDR2 is YYNGEE. This CDR3 is built from 13 residues. The germline V and J ends were trimmed by 0 bases and 5 bases, with 8 bases remaining between them. In DNA form, the CDR3 reads TGTGCCAGCAGCGTAGCTACAGGGACTGAAGCTTTCTTT. This encodes CASSVATGTEAFF.

V usage is TRBV2 and J usage is TRBJ2-1, with a tentative D call TRBD1 (6 bases). Trimming removed 7 bases at V and 5 bases at J, with 15 bases between. The CDR3 consists of 14 residues. Germline V lookup: CDR1 SNHLY, CDR2 FYNNEI. CDR3 nucleotides: TGTGCCAGCACCAAGGGGGATGGAAACAATGAGCAGTTCTTC. Translation gives CASTKGDGNNEQFF. Full variable domain (rest looked up from reference TRBV2 and TRBJ2-1): EPEVTQTPSHQVTQMGQEVILRCVPISNHLYFYWYRQILGQKVEFLVSFYNNEISEKSEIFDDQFSVERPDGSNFTLKIRSTKLEDSAMYFCASTKGDGNNEQFFGPGTRLTVL.

There are a few counts of this clonotype. The chain joins TRBV4-1 to TRBJ1-6, with 7 bases lining up with TRBD1. The CDR3 extends over 15 amino acids. V lost 3 bases and J lost 7; bases outside the gene matches: 6. The V gene's germline CDR1 is MGHRA and CDR2 YSYEKL. CDR3 region: CASSQNAGGNSPLHF. The DNA of the CDR3 is TGCGCCAGCAGCCAGAATGCAGGGGGGAATTCACCCCTCCACTTT.

This chain links TRBV5-1 with TRBJ2-1; D gene unclear. Trimming removed 3 bases at V and 7 bases at J, with 20 bases between. The CDR3 extends over 16 amino acids. Per the germline V gene, CDR1 is SGHRS and CDR2 is YFSETQ. CDR3 sequence: CASSSSGASTTNEQFF. CDR3 bases: TGCGCCAGCAGCTCCTCGGGCGCGTCCACTACAAATGAGCAGTTCTTC.

DNA of the CDR3: TGTGCCAGCACTAGCCTCAGCATCAATTCACCCCTCCACTTT. This sequence encodes CASTSLSINSPLHF. V gene TRBV6-6 combines with J gene TRBJ1-6; no definite D call. CDR3 length: 14 residues. V was trimmed by 7 bases and J by 7 bases, leaving 14 bases between them. Germline CDR1 reads MNHNY; CDR2 reads SVGAGI (reference sequence).

This clonotype was seen a few times. The chain carries TRBV27 and TRBJ2-3; D is undetermined. The CDR3 is 12 amino acids. The germline gives CDR1 MNHEY, CDR2 SMNVEV (reference sequence). V was clipped by 6 bases and J by 7 bases, with 11 bases between them. The CDR3 sequence: CASSEFGYTQYF. CDR3 bases: TGTGCCAGCAGCGAATTCGGGTATACGCAGTATTTT.